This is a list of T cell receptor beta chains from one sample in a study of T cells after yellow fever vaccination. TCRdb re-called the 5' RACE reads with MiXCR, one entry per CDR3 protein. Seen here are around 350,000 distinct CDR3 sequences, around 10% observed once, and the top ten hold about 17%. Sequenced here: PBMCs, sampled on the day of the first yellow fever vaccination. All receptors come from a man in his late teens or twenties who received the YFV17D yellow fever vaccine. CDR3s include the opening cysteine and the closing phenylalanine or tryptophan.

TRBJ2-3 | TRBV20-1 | CSAPLQGLELDTQYF
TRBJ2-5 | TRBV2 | CASSDVTGGIETQYF
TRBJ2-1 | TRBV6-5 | CASSYGNNYNEQFF
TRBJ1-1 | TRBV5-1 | CASSLFGLTEAFF
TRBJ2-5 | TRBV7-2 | CASSFTPGETQYF
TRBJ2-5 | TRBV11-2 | CASSLRSAGEETQYF
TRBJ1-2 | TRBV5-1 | CASSPDGQWNYGYTF
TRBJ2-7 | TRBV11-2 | CASSLSRDKKYF
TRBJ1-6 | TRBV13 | CASSTRSAGSSPLHF
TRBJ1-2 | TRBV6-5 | CASSYYTQRDFSYGYTF
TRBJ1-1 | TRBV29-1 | CSVLLRGLDTEAFF
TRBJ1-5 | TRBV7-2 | CASSLVLGVDQPQHF
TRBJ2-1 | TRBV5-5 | CASSLALAGGGEQFF
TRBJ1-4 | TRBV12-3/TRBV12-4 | CASSRQGSNEKLFF
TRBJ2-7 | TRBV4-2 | CASSQGQGASYEQYF
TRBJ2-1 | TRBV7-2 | CASRTRNRAGNEQFF
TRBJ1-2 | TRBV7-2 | CASRSGTGVIYGYTF
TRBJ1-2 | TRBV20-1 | CSASSYSPTGYTF
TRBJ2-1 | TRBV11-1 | CASSPGISGNEQFF
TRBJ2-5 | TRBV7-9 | CASTGETQYF
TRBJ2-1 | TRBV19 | CASLTAGGNEQFF
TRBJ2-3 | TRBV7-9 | CASKAALSVTDTQYF
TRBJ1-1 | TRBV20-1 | CSARVPGRRDAEAFF
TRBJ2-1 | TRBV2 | CASSPGTSRYNEQFF
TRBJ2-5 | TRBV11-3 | CASSLTGPETQYF
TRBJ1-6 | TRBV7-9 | CASSSDILNSPLHF
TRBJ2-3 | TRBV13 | CASSPRGRDTDTQYF
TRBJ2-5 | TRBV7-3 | CASSLGSGGPQETQYF
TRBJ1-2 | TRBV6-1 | CASSRGRVNYGYTF
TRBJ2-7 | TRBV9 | CANSVGGAGNEQYF
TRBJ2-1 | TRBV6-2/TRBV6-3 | CASSSHQGGYNEQFF
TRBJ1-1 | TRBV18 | CASSLSGPLSRNTEAFF
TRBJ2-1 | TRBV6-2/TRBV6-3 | CASTESPFYNEQFF
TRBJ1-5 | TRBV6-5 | CASSSFRAQPQHF
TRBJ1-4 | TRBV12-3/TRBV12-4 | CASSLTQGTEDAEKLFF
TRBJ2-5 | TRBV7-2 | CASSLPRTGQETQYF
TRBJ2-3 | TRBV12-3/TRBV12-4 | CASSPGPTSNTQYF
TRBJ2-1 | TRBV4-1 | CASSQDGGVASYNEQFF
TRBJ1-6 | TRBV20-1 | CSAARDPYSPLHF
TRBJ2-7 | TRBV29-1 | CSFRQGPYEQYF
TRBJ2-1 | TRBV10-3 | CAIRGGGSYNEQFF
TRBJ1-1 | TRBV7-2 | CASSLAPEAFF
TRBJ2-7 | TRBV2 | CASSEAGGKTYEQYF
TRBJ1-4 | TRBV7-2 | CASSLLEGEKLFF
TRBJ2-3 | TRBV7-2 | CASSQGQGASDTQYF
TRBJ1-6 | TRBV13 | CASSFRLGSPLHF
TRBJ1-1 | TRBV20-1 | CSATLPGLEAFF
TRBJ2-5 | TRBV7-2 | CASSSLGGTQYF
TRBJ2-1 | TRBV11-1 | CASSFGGIVSSYNEQFF
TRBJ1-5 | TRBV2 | CASTRDRGLDQPQHF
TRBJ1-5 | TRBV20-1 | CSAGQGNQPQHF
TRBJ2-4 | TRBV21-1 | CASNRGGRAKNIQYF
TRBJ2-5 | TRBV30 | CAWSSSAGETQYF
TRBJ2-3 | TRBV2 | CASSDLGLTDTQYF
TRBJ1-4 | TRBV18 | CASSPRDSNEKLFF